Listed below are T cell receptor beta chains from one sample, sequenced in a study of neurological immune-mediated disorders. TCRdb reprocessed the 5' RACE reads via MiXCR and lists one record per CDR3 protein. Here the sample spans approximately 68,000 distinct CDR3 sequences, 4.5% to 5.5% being singletons. Material: PBMCs. Receptors were obtained from a woman between 65 and 79 years old with multiple sclerosis. The conserved cysteine and the conserved F or W are not part of the CDR3 here.

V gene | CDR3 protein
TRBV20-1 | SASGTSGKETQY
TRBV20-1 | SARDPRKGGYEQY
TRBV6-5 | ASSLGTSQY
TRBV6-2/TRBV6-3 | ASSYSGQSYEQY
TRBV30 | AWSVGPLNH
TRBV7-7 | ASSPDFPPDTQY
TRBV5-1 | ASSLDRGLIGYT
TRBV4-1 | ASSQEVGGLNEQY
TRBV5-1 | ASSLEIEQF
TRBV7-9 | ASSLVSGQGAFNEQY
TRBV4-3 | ASSQGGGTNTGELF
TRBV20-1 | SHPDTNQETQY
TRBV20-1 | SASQGDTEAF
TRBV25-1 | ASSVSGTGGGEQF
TRBV7-2 | ASTPGGFNQPQH
TRBV7-6 | ASSLAYKTDENEQY
TRBV9 | ASSVLDSPTDTQY
TRBV7-9 | ASSLQAPNTEAF
TRBV14 | ASSPGNYGYT
TRBV7-9 | ASSPTGGRYEQY
TRBV20-1 | SATFQGVGQPQH
TRBV20-1 | SARSQDTQY
TRBV12-3/TRBV12-4 | ASSPGTVVYGYT
TRBV7-9 | ASSAYSNQPQH
TRBV7-6 | ASSTRTSGYSSSYNEQF
TRBV20-1 | SARDSSASYEQY
TRBV20-1 | SARDFGAVGEQF
TRBV20-1 | SARLLGGVTGELF
TRBV29-1 | SVEDDPETQY
TRBV27 | ASSLSVLGAYEQY
TRBV7-9 | ASSPSGQGGTNYGYT
TRBV10-2 | ASNAPDRADTQY
TRBV7-2 | ASSKIPTAGNQPQH
TRBV20-1 | SASSDGDWTQY
TRBV29-1 | SVGTSGRAGYEQY
TRBV6-2/TRBV6-3 | ASSYSRRRAF
TRBV5-1 | ASSFFDLAGGPLDEQF
TRBV4-2 | ASRLTTTDTQY
TRBV6-1 | ALGPGRINSPLH
TRBV6-7 | ASSGTRWYSYEQY
TRBV15 | ATSRDMGETQY
TRBV7-2 | ASSLAGTFLGGELF
TRBV6-5 | ASSYSPPISNQPQH
TRBV4-3 | ASSQDMASVIDTQY
TRBV27 | ASRSLPGPNQPQH
TRBV5-1 | ASSTPTGEAF
TRBV20-1 | SARGQGAGQETQY
TRBV5-1 | ASSLVGEGAGYT
TRBV7-9 | ASEPRTSDTDTQY
TRBV25-1 | ASSELGGIQPQH
TRBV5-1 | ASSLVGVHEQY
TRBV12-3/TRBV12-4 | ASSPLAGAGNTGELF
TRBV18 | ASSIETGGTEAF
TRBV5-5 | ASSSSLGSLNEQF
TRBV18 | ASSPRRTGWYEQY